This T cell receptor (beta chain) was documented in a study of T cells in Graves' hyperthyroidism and ophthalmopathy. For Graves' hyperthyroidism to be stable, ophthalmopathy could not progress within 18 months. Uncontrolled infection, other autoimmune disease, pregnancy and lactation each barred patients from inclusion. This clonotype was observed at least ten times. Its antigen is still unknown. Study-level results: Clonotypes that were expanded in thyroid above 0.001 mostly appeared in blood too.

V lost 11 bases to trimming and J lost 9 bases; unmatched junction nucleotides: 13. The CDR3 is 13 amino acids. The germline V gene has CDR1 SNHLY and CDR2 FYNNEI. Amplification yielded TCR beta CDR3 regions, with RNA transcripts as the source. Carried out on the TCR CDR3, a first-round RT-PCR used the HTBI primer set. TCRdb itself ran the multiplex PCR reads through MiXCR, one entry per CDR3 protein. The sample includes hundreds of thousands of distinct CDR3 sequences, over 15% of them seen just once. The receptor comes from a woman under 30 with Graves' hyperthyroidism. Sequenced sample: blood. The rearrangement joins TRBV2 to TRBJ2-1; 7 bases line up with TRBD2. The CDR3, as DNA: TGTGCCGGGGAGGGGCTAACTGCGGGTGAGCAGTTCTTC. It encodes CAGEGLTAGEQFF.